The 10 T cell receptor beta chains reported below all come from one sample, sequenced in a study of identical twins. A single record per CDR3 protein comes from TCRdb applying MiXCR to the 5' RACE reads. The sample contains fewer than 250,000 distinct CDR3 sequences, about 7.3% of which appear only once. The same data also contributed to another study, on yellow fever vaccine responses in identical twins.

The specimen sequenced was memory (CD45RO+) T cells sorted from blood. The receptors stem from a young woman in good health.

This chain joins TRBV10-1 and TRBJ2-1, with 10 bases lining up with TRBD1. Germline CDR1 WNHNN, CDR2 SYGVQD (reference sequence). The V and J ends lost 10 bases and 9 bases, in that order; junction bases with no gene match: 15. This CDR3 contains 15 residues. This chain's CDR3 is CATSTGTGEKVEQFF. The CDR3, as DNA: TGCGCCACCTCTACGGGGACAGGGGAGAAGGTTGAGCAGTTCTTC.

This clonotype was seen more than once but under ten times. This CDR3 reads CASGTRGAQPQHF. Written as DNA, the CDR3 is TGTGCCAGCGGAACAAGGGGGGCCCAGCCCCAGCATTTT. J is TRBJ1-5 and V is TRBV6-1; the D gene is possibly TRBD1 (6 bases). V lost 8 bases and J lost 7, with 15 bases in between. The CDR3 is 13 amino acids. CDR1 is MNHNS, CDR2 SASEGT, per germline.

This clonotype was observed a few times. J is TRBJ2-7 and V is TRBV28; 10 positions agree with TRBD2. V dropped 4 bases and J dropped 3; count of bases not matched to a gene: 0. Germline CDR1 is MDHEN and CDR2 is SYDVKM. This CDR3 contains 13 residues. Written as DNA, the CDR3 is TGTGCCAGCAGTTGGACTAGCGGCTACGAGCAGTACTTC. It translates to CASSWTSGYEQYF.

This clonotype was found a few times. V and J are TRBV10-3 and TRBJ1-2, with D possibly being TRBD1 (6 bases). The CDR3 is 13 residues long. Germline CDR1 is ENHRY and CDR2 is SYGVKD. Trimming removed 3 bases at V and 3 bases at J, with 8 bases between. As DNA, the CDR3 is TGTGCCATCAGTGACAGGGGAGACTATGGCTACACCTTC. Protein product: CAISDRGDYGYTF.

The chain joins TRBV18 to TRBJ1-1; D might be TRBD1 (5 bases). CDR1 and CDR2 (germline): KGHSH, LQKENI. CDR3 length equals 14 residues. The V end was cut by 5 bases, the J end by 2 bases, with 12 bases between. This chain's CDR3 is CASSLTDSNTEAFF. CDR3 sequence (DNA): TGTGCCAGCTCATTGACTGACAGTAACACTGAAGCTTTCTTT.

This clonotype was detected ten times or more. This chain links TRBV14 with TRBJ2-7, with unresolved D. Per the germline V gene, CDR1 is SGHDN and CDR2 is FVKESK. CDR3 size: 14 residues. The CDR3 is CASSLQDTSNEQYV. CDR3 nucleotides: TGTGCCAGCAGCCTTCAAGACACCTCCAACGAGCAGTACGTC.

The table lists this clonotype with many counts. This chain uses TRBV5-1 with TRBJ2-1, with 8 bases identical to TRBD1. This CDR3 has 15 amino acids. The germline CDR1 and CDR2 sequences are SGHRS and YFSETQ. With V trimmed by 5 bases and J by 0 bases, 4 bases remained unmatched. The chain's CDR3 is CASSQTGDSYNEQFF. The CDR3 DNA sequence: TGCGCCAGCAGTCAGACAGGGGACTCCTACAATGAGCAGTTCTTC.

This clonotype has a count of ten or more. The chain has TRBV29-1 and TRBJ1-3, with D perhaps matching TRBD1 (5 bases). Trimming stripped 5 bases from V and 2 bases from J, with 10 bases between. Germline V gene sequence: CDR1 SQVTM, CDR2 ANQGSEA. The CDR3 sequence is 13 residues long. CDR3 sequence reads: CSVPGHPGNTIYF. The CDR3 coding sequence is TGCAGCGTTCCAGGGCACCCTGGAAACACCATATATTTT.

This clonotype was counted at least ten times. The CDR3 sequence: CASTQNRVPGDQYF. CDR3 bases: TGTGCCAGCACCCAAAACAGGGTACCGGGGGACCAGTACTTC. This rearrangement joins TRBV12-3 or TRBV12-4 to TRBJ2-5; D may match TRBD1 or TRBD2 (6 bases each). Trimming shortened V by 7 bases and J by 10 bases, and 22 bases separated the two germline ends. The CDR3 is 14 amino acids.

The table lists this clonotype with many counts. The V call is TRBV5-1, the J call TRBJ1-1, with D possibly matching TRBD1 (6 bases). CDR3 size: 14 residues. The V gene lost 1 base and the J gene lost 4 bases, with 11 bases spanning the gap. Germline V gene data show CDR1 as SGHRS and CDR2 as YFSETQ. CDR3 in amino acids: CASSLPSDSTEAFF. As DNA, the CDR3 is TGCGCCAGCAGCTTGCCCTCGGACAGCACTGAAGCTTTCTTT.